This TCR beta chain appears in the sequencing data of a study of coeliac disease. Germline CDR1 reads SGHTA; CDR2 reads FQGNSA. The CDR3 spans 15 residues. V shed 0 bases and J shed 7 bases, with 10 bases lying between them. The protocol was immunoSEQ multiplex PCR, while the TCRdb copy is restricted to in-frame clones and leaves out a portion. Of thousands of clones listed, around 67% are singletons. This clone was seen a handful of times. Sequencing was done on a sample of lymphocytes from the gut lamina propria. The V call is TRBV7-2, the J call TRBJ1-6, with TRBD1 as a possible D gene (5 bases). The clonotype originates from a man aged 18 to 29 with celiac disease on a gluten-free diet. This CDR3 reads CASSLALGVNSPLHF. The CDR3 nucleotides are TGTGCCAGCAGCTTAGCCCTAGGGGTCAATTCACCCCTCCACTTT.